This TCR beta chain was sequenced in a study of blood T cells in healthy people across ages. Whole-study results and caveats: Roughly linear declines in TCR beta diversity per million T cells occurred with age.

Each donor gave 9 to 10 milliliters of peripheral blood. With respect to this clonotype: Antigen: not known.

Trimming cost V 3 bases and J 6 bases, with 18 bases left between them. CDR1 and CDR2 (germline): WSHSY, SAAADI. This CDR3 comprises 15 residues. A J-beta primer mix and a sample-barcoded 5' primer were used in a second PCR of roughly 6 to 12 cycles. One entry per CDR3 protein results from TCRdb running MiXCR on the 5' RACE reads. The table records 750,000 to 950,000 distinct CDR3 sequences, about 55% of them present only once. Input material: blood. This sequence joins TRBV10-2 and TRBJ2-7; TRBD2 might be the D (6 bases). The clonotype comes from an elderly man in good health. CDR3 sequence reads: CASSEAGRATGEQYF. The CDR3, as DNA: TGCGCCAGCAGTGAAGCGGGCAGGGCCACCGGCGAGCAGTACTTC.